This T cell receptor (beta chain) was found in a study of T-cell reconstitution after alpha-beta-depleted transplantation in children. V lost 4 bases and J lost 7, with 22 bases in between. Germline loops: CDR1 PRHDT, CDR2 FYEKMQ (reference sequence). There are 16 residues in the CDR3. Preparing the TCRbeta library involved the use of unique molecular identifiers. A single record per CDR3 protein comes from TCRdb applying MiXCR to the PCR reads. The sample has some 600,000 distinct CDR3 sequences, 16% seen once. The TCR comes from a human donor who donated a stem cell graft to a child with acute myeloid leukemia. This specimen was PBMCs from the stem cell graft donor, taken from the stem cell graft. V is TRBV13 and J is TRBJ2-5; maybe TRBD1 (5 bases). The CDR3 spells CASSCVTAGARRTQYF. CDR3 in DNA: TGTGCCAGCAGCTGTGTCACGGCTGGGGCACGGCGGACCCAGTACTTC. The full variable domain, in which reference TRBV13 and TRBJ2-5 provide the parts outside the CDR3, is AAGVIQSPRHLIKEKRETATLKCYPIPRHDTVYWYQQGPGQDPQFLISFYEKMQSDKGSIPDRFSAQQFSDYHSELNMSSLELGDSALYFCASSCVTAGARRTQYFGPGTRLLVL.